One and the same sample provided the 16 T cell receptor beta chains below, sequenced in a study of PD-1 blockade in classical Hodgkin lymphoma. Each and every patient relapsed after autologous stem cell transplantation, and patients got differing brentuximab vedotin exposure. Clones were sequenced by immunoSEQ multiplex PCR, and TCRdb holds only the in-frame ones, with some missing. Among 66,000 or so clones listed, 60% to 80% were seen once. Sequenced here: peripheral blood mononuclear cells (PBMCs), sampled before the second cycle of nivolumab. Receptors were obtained from a human donor with classical Hodgkin lymphoma.

The rearrangement uses TRBV11-3 and TRBJ2-4; 10 bases align to TRBD2. This CDR3 comprises 15 residues. CDR1 is SGHNT, CDR2 YENEEA, per germline. The ends lost 4 bases at V and 6 bases at J; junction bases unmatched: 6. The CDR3 is CASSWTSGYLNIQYF. In DNA form, the CDR3 reads TGTGCCAGCAGCTGGACTAGCGGATACCTAAACATTCAGTACTTC. The full variable domain, rest sourced from reference TRBV11-3 and TRBJ2-4, is EAGVVQSPRYKIIEKKQPVAFWCNPISGHNTLYWYLQNLGQGPELLIRYENEEAVDDSQLPKDRFSAERLKGVDSTLKIQPAELGDSAVYLCASSWTSGYLNIQYFGAGTRLSVL.

In DNA form, the CDR3 reads TGTGCCAGCAGCGGGACAGGGGGCGCGAACATTCAGTACTTC. Translation gives CASSGTGGANIQYF. This chain joins TRBV2 and TRBJ2-4; 12 bases match TRBD1. The V and J ends lost 6 bases and 7 bases, in that order; junction bases with no gene match: 4. The germline CDR1 and CDR2 sequences are SNHLY and FYNNEI. The CDR3 runs to 14 residues.

The rearrangement links TRBV6-1 to TRBJ2-5; 9 bases fit TRBD1. Unmatched junction bases numbered 7, after V lost 4 bases and J lost 4 bases. Germline loops: CDR1 MNHNS, CDR2 SASEGT. This CDR3 has 15 amino acids. In nucleotides, the CDR3 is TGTGCCAGCAGTGGGGACAGGGCAGTCGTAGAGACCCAGTACTTC. Residues: CASSGDRAVVETQYF.

The rearrangement joins TRBV6-1 to TRBJ2-7, with D perhaps matching TRBD2 (6 bases). Trimming took 3 bases from V and 2 from J, leaving 17 bases between them. Germline V gene data show CDR1 as MNHNS and CDR2 as SASEGT. The CDR3 sequence is 16 residues long. DNA of the CDR3: TGTGCCAGCAGTGATCTTCAGGGAGGAACTACCTACGAGCAGTACTTC. Amino acid sequence: CASSDLQGGTTYEQYF.

This chain links TRBV9 with TRBJ1-5; the D gene is possibly TRBD1 (6 bases). The length of the CDR3 is 14 residues. Trimming removed 0 bases at V and 5 bases at J, with 9 bases between. The V gene's germline CDR1 is SGDLS and CDR2 YYNGEE. CDR3 residues: CASSVGAGDQPQHF. The CDR3 coding sequence is TGTGCCAGCAGCGTAGGGGCAGGGGATCAGCCCCAGCATTTT.

The chain has TRBV19 and TRBJ1-1; TRBD1 aligns across 8 bases. Germline values: CDR1 LNHDA, CDR2 SQIVND (reference sequence). The V gene end was trimmed by 5 bases and the J gene end by 3 bases; junction bases not matched to a gene: 8. CDR3 length: 15 residues. CDR3 coding DNA: TGTGCCAGTAGTTTCAGGGGGCTGTGGGACACTGAAGCTTTCTTT. Translation gives CASSFRGLWDTEAFF.

J is TRBJ2-1 and V is TRBV6-1; a possible D gene is TRBD2 (6 bases). Germline V lookup: CDR1 MNHNS, CDR2 SASEGT. V shed 6 bases and J shed 12 bases, with 21 bases lying between them. This CDR3 comprises 14 residues. CDR3 sequence (DNA): TGTGCCAGCAGGGGGGAGACTAGGGGTATAGGGCAGTTCTTC. Translated: CASRGETRGIGQFF.

The V and J genes are TRBV19 and TRBJ1-1; D possibly corresponds to TRBD1 (5 bases). V was pared by 5 bases and J by 8 bases, with 21 bases between. Germline CDR1 is LNHDA and CDR2 is SQIVND (reference sequence). The CDR3 is made up of 15 amino acids. In DNA form, the CDR3 reads TGTGCCAGTAGTCTGACAGCCGGAGTTCTTATAGAAGCTTTCTTT. It encodes CASSLTAGVLIEAFF. The complete variable domain, with remaining parts taken from reference TRBV19 and TRBJ1-1, reads DGGITQSPKYLFRKEGQNVTLSCEQNLNHDAMYWYRQDPGQGLRLIYYSQIVNDFQKGDIAEGYSVSREKKESFPLTVTSAQKNPTAFYLCASSLTAGVLIEAFFGQGTRLTVV.

The rearrangement joins TRBV7-9 to TRBJ1-2; TRBD1 might be the D (5 bases). The CDR3 runs to 16 residues. Between the trimmed V and J ends, which lost 3 bases and 5 bases, there was a span of 19 bases. CDR1 and CDR2 from the germline V gene are SEHNR and FQNEAQ (reference sequence). This CDR3 is CASSLGGTRRLYGYTF. For the CDR3, the DNA is TGTGCCAGCAGCTTGGGGGGGACGAGAAGGTTATATGGCTACACCTTC.

This rearrangement joins TRBV9 to TRBJ2-1, with D maybe TRBD1 (6 bases). This CDR3 comprises 13 residues. The germline V and J ends were trimmed by 3 bases and 9 bases, with 13 bases remaining between them. Germline V CDR1 and CDR2: SGDLS, YYNGEE. This CDR3 is CASSARGKSEQFF. The CDR3 DNA follows: TGTGCCAGCAGCGCCAGGGGTAAATCTGAGCAGTTCTTC.

The rearrangement links TRBV7-3 to TRBJ2-1; 12 nucleotides agree with TRBD2. J was trimmed by 2 bases and V by 5 bases; bases with no gene match: 4. CDR1 and CDR2 (germline): SGHTA, FQGTGA. CDR3 length: 16 amino acids. In DNA, the CDR3 is TGTGCCAGCAGCCTACTAGCGGGAGGCCCCTACAATGAGCAGTTCTTC. This translates into CASSLLAGGPYNEQFF.

This clone showed up just a few times. V gene TRBV18 combines with J gene TRBJ1-6; D is undetermined. This CDR3 has 14 amino acids. The germline gives CDR1 KGHSH, CDR2 LQKENI. V lost 3 bases to trimming and J lost 10 bases, with 13 bases between them. CDR3 DNA sequence: TGTGCCAGCTCACCCCTTCCTGGGGAGTCACCCCTCCACTTT. Encoded protein: CASSPLPGESPLHF. Based on the CDR3 plus reference TRBV18 and TRBJ1-6, the full variable domain is NAGVMQNPRHLVRRRGQEARLRCSPMKGHSHVYWYRQLPEEGLKFMVYLQKENIIDESGMPKERFSAEFPKEGPSILRIQQVVRGDSAAYFCASSPLPGESPLHFGNGTRLTVT.

The V call is TRBV6-6, the J call TRBJ2-5, with D perhaps assigned TRBD1 or TRBD2 (5 bases each). Looked up from germline, CDR1 is MNHNY and CDR2 is SVGAGI (reference sequence). This CDR3 has 14 residues. Trimming stripped 6 bases from V and 5 bases from J, with 16 bases between. In nucleotides, the CDR3 is TGTGCCAGCAGCCGTGTGAGGGGCAGGGAGACCCAGTACTTC. Its translation: CASSRVRGRETQYF.

The V call is TRBV21-1, the J call TRBJ1-5. TRBV21-1 is described as a pseudogene. There are 16 residues in the CDR3. The CDR3 spells CASSKEDSGGCQPQHF. The CDR3 region has the DNA TGTGCCAGCAGCAAAGAGGACAGCGGAGGGTGTCAGCCCCAGCATTTT.

The V gene is TRBV6-6, the J gene TRBJ1-5, with 9 bases that match TRBD1. J gave up 3 bases and V 6 bases, and 3 bases lay outside the gene matches. Germline CDR1 reads MNHNY; CDR2 reads SVGAGI (reference sequence). The CDR3 contains 14 residues. The CDR3 spells CASRTGGNNQPQHF. The CDR3 region has the DNA TGTGCCAGCAGAACAGGGGGCAACAATCAGCCCCAGCATTTT.

V gene TRBV15 combines with J gene TRBJ1-2, with D maybe TRBD1 (6 bases). CDR1 and CDR2 from the germline V gene are LNHNV and YYDKDF (reference sequence). Trimming stripped 0 bases from V and 4 bases from J, with 15 bases between. CDR3 length equals 16 residues. The CDR3: CATSRDHTPGAYGYTF. The CDR3 nucleotides are TGTGCCACCAGCAGAGATCACACGCCAGGGGCCTATGGCTACACCTTC.